The 11 T cell receptor beta chains presented below share a single source sample, sequenced in a study of shared clonotypes between healthy human individuals. Naive-designated CD8 cells lacked CD45RO, were positively enriched for CCR7, and omitted terminally differentiated effector memory CD45RA+ cells. Here immunoSEQ multiplex PCR was the method, and the copy in TCRdb shows in-frame clones only, minus some. The sample includes about 680,000 clones, roughly 94% of them seen just once. Specimen: naive CD8+ T cells sorted from blood. These receptors all come from a man aged 25-40 years in good health.

The chain carries TRBV29-1 and TRBJ1-2, with D possibly TRBD1 on 6 matching bases. The CDR3 runs 14 residues. Germline V CDR1 and CDR2: SQVTM, ANQGSEA. Deletions cut 3 bases from V and 1 base from J, with 12 bases between. CDR3 residues: CSVDPGQNNYGYTF. CDR3 in DNA: TGCAGCGTTGATCCCGGACAGAATAACTATGGCTACACCTTC.

The chain has TRBV5-6 and TRBJ2-7; D ambiguous. Deletions cut 2 bases from V and 3 bases from J, with 9 bases between. The germline V gene has CDR1 SGHDT and CDR2 YYEEEE. This CDR3 has 13 amino acids. CDR3 DNA: TGTGCCAGCAGCTTACCCAACAGCTACGAGCAGTACTTC. Protein product: CASSLPNSYEQYF.

The V gene is TRBV7-6, the J gene TRBJ1-4; a possible D gene is TRBD1 (5 bases). Germline CDR1 reads SGHVS; CDR2 reads FNYEAQ. The CDR3 is 14 residues long. Trimming took 5 bases from V and 0 from J, leaving 7 bases between them. CDR3 DNA: TGTGCCAGCAGCAGGACATCAACTAATGAAAAACTGTTTTTT. This gives the protein CASSRTSTNEKLFF.

Concerning this clone: A much bigger clone sits one base away, suggesting this may be a read error. The CDR3 coding sequence is TGTGCCAGCAGCGCGTACTACGAGCAGTACTTC. It encodes CASSAYYEQYF. The chain uses TRBV7-9 and TRBJ2-7; D gene uncertain. Germline values: CDR1 SEHNR, CDR2 FQNEAQ (reference sequence). Trimming removed 5 bases at V and 3 bases at J, with 5 bases between. This CDR3 has 11 residues. Filled out from reference TRBV7-9 and TRBJ2-7, the complete variable domain reads DTGVSQNPRHKITKRGQNVTFRCDPISEHNRLYWYRQTLGQGPEFLTYFQNEAQLEKSRLLSDRFSAERPKGSFSTLEIQRTEQGDSAMYLCASSAYYEQYFGPGTRLTVT.

This clone was seen a single time. The rearrangement links TRBV18 to TRBJ2-6, with 8 bases identical to TRBD1. V lost 3 bases, J lost 0 bases, and 10 bases stayed unmatched. The germline CDR1 and CDR2 sequences are KGHSH and LQKENI. This CDR3 region has 19 residues. CDR3 region: CASSPRWGTGLSGANVLTF. CDR3 nucleotides: TGTGCCAGCTCACCCCGTTGGGGGACAGGCCTCTCTGGGGCCAACGTCCTGACTTTC.

The chain links TRBV19 to TRBJ2-1, with 7 positions matching TRBD2. This CDR3 is 13 amino acids long. Germline V gene sequence: CDR1 LNHDA, CDR2 SQIVND (reference sequence). After removal of 2 bases from V and 8 bases from J, the junction contained 3 bases not matched to a gene. CDR3 loop: CASSIWGGDEQFF. For the CDR3, the DNA is TGTGCCAGTAGTATATGGGGGGGAGATGAGCAGTTCTTC.

The chain employs TRBV28 and TRBJ2-2; D gene uncertain. Trimming left V 6 bases short and J 5 bases short, with 4 bases between. CDR1 MDHEN and CDR2 SYDVKM come from the germline V gene. The length of the CDR3 is 11 residues. CDR3 coding DNA: TGTGCCAGCAGGACAACCGGGGAGCTGTTTTTT. It codes for CASRTTGELFF.

The chain employs TRBV29-1 and TRBJ2-3, with D unclear. The germline gives CDR1 SQVTM, CDR2 ANQGSEA. This CDR3 has 18 amino acids. V lost 3 bases, J lost 0 bases, and 22 bases lay in between. The CDR3 region is CSVDVGSSWSPSTDTQYF. Here the CDR3 DNA reads TGCAGCGTTGATGTGGGGTCTTCGTGGAGTCCTAGCACAGATACGCAGTATTTT.

The CDR3 spells CASGSWNPAGELFF. The DNA of the CDR3 is TGTGCCAGCGGGTCGTGGAATCCGGCCGGGGAGCTGTTTTTT. The chain employs TRBV6-5 and TRBJ2-2; D unresolved. The CDR3 is 14 amino acids. V gave up 8 bases and J gave up 6 bases, with 16 bases separating them. Germline V lookup: CDR1 MNHEY, CDR2 SVGAGI.

This rearrangement joins TRBV2 to TRBJ2-3, with a possible D match to TRBD2 (6 bases). The germline V gene encodes CDR1 SNHLY and CDR2 FYNNEI. V was shortened by 3 bases and J by 1 base, with 11 bases between the two germline ends. The CDR3 sequence is 15 residues long. The CDR3 loop reads CASSDVASGTDTQYF. The CDR3 region has the DNA TGTGCCAGCAGTGATGTGGCTAGCGGCACAGATACGCAGTATTTT.

This rearrangement joins TRBV7-9 to TRBJ2-2; TRBD1 or TRBD2 may be the D gene (5 bases each). The CDR3 consists of 13 residues. Trimming removed 4 bases from V and 5 bases from J, with 8 bases in between. CDR1 is SEHNR, CDR2 FQNEAQ, per germline (reference sequence). The CDR3 spells CASSYGGTGELFF. The CDR3 DNA reads TGTGCCAGCAGCTATGGGGGAACCGGGGAGCTGTTTTTT.